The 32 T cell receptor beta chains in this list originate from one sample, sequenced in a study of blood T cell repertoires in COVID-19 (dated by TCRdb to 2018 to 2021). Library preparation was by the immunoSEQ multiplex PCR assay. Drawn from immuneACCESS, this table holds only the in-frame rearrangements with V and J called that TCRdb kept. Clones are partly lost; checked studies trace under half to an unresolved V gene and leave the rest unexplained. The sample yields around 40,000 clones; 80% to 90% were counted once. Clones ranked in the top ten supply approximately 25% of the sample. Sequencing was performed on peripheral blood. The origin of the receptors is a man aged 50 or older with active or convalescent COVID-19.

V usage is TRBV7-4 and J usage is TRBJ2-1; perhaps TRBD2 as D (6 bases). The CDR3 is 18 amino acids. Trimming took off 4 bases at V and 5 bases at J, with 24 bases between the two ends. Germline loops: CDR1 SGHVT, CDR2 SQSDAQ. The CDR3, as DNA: TGTGCCAGCAGCTCTCCCAGGGACTCCCCGGGGGTCAACAATGAGCAGTTCTTC. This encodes CASSSPRDSPGVNNEQFF. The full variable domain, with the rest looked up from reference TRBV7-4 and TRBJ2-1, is GAGVSQSPRYKVAKRGRDVALRCDSISGHVTLYWYRQTLGQGSEVLTYSQSDAQRDKSGRPSGRFSAERPERSVSTLKIQRTEQGDSAVYLCASSSPRDSPGVNNEQFFGPGTRLTVL.

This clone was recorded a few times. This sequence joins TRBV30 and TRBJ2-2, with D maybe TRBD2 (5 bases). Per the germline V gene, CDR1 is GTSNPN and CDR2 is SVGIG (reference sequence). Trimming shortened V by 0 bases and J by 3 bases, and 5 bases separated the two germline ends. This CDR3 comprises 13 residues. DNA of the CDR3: TGTGCCTGGAGTGTCGGGGACACCGGGGAGCTGTTTTTT. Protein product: CAWSVGDTGELFF.

The CDR3 loop reads CASSATSGGAETQYF. The CDR3 coding sequence is TGTGCCAGCAGCGCCACTAGCGGGGGGGCGGAGACCCAGTACTTC. The chain links TRBV2 to TRBJ2-5, with TRBD2 matching over 13 bases. CDR3 length equals 15 residues. From germline, CDR1 is SNHLY and CDR2 FYNNEI. After removal of 6 bases from V and 5 bases from J, the junction contained 6 bases not matched to a gene.

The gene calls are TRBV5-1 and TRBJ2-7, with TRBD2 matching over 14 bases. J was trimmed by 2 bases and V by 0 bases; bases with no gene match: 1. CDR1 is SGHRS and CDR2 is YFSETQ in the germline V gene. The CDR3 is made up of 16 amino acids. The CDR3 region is CASSLATSGRAYEQYF. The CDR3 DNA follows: TGCGCCAGCAGCTTGGCGACTAGCGGGAGGGCCTACGAGCAGTACTTC.

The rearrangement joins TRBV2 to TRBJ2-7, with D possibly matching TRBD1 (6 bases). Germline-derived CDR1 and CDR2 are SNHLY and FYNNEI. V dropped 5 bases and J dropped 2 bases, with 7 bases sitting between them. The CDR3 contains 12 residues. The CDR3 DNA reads TGTGCCAGCAGTCGGACAGCCTACGAGCAGTACGTC. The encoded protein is CASSRTAYEQYV.

The CDR3 here is CASSVGAGARTDTQYF. The CDR3 DNA is TGTGCCAGCAGCGTGGGAGCGGGAGCCCGCACAGATACGCAGTATTTT. The chain employs TRBV9 and TRBJ2-3, with TRBD2 matching 8 bases. Unmatched junction bases numbered 6, after V lost 2 bases and J lost 1 base. The CDR3 has 16 amino acids. Germline V lookup: CDR1 SGDLS, CDR2 YYNGEE.

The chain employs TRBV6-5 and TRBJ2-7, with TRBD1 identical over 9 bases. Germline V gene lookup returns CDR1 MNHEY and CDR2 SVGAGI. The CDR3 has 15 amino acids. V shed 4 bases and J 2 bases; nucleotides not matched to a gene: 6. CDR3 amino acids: CASSSYRGPTYEQYF. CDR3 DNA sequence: TGTGCCAGCAGTTCCTACAGGGGGCCCACCTACGAGCAGTACTTC.

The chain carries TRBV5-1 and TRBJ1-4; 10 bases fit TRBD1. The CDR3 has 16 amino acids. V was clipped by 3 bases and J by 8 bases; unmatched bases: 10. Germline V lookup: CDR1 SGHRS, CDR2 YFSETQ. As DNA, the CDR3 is TGCGCCAGCAGCTCGGGACAGGGGTCGGGACGGGAAAAACTGTTTTTT. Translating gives CASSSGQGSGREKLFF.

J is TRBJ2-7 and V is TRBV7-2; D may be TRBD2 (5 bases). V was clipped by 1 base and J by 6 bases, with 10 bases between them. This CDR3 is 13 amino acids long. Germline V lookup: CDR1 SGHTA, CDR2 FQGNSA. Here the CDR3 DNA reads TGTGCCAGCAGCTTAGAAGCCGGAGGCGAGCAGTACGTC. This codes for CASSLEAGGEQYV.

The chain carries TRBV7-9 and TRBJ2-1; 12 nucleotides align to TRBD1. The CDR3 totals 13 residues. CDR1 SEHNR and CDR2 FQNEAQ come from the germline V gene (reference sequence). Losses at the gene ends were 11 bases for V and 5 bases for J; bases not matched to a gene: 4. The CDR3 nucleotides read TGTGCCCGCGGGACAGGGGGCCACAATGAGCAGTTCTTC. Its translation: CARGTGGHNEQFF.

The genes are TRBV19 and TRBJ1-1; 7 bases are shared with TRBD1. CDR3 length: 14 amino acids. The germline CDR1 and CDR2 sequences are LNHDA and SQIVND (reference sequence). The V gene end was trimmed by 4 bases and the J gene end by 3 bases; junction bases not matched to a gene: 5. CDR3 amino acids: CASSNYRGDTEAFF. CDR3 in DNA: TGTGCCAGTAGTAACTACAGGGGTGACACTGAAGCTTTCTTT.

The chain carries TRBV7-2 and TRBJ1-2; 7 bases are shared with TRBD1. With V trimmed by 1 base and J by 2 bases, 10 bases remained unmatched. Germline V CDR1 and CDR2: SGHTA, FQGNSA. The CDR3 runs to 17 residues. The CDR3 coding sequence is TGTGCCAGCAGCTTAGGCATGGTAGGGGGCGGAAACTATGGCTACACCTTC. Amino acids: CASSLGMVGGGNYGYTF.

CDR3 bases: TGTGCCAGCAGCCAAGTCGGCTTGCAGGGGGCGCCTTACGAGCAGTACTTC. This sequence encodes CASSQVGLQGAPYEQYF. This chain links TRBV3-1 (or the pseudogene TRBV3-2) with TRBJ2-7; 8 bases agree with TRBD1. This CDR3 has 17 residues. CDR1 and CDR2 (germline): LGHDT, YNNKEL (reference sequence). Losses at the gene ends were 1 base for V and 4 bases for J; bases not matched to a gene: 12.

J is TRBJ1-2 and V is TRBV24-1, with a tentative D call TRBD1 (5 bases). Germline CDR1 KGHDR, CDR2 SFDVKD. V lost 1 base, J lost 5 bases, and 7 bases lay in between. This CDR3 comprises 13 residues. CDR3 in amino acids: CATSDFRGYGYTF. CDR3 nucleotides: TGTGCCACCAGTGATTTTAGGGGTTATGGCTACACCTTC.

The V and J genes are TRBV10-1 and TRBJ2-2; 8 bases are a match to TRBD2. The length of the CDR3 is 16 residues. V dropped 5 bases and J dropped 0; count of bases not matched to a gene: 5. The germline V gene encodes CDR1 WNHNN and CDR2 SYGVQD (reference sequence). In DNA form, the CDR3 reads TGCGCCAGCAGTCACAGACTAGCGCCGAACACCGGGGAGCTGTTTTTT. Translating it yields CASSHRLAPNTGELFF.

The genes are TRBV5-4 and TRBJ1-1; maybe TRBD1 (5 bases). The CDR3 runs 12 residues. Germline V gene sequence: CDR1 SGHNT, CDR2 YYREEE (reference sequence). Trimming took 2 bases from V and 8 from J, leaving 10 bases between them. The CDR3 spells CASSFGRGEAFF. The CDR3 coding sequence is TGTGCCAGCAGCTTTGGGCGGGGGGAAGCTTTCTTT.

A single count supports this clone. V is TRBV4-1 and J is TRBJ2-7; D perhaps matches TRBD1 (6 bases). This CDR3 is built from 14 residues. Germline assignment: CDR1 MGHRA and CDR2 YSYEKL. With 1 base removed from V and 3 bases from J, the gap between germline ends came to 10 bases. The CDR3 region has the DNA TGCGCCAGCAGCCAAGCCCCGGACAGCTACGAGCAGTACTTC. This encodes CASSQAPDSYEQYF.

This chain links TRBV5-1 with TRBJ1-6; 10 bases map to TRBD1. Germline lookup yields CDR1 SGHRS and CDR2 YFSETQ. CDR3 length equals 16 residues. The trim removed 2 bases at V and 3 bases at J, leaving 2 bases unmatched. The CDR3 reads CASSFWTGGYNSPLHF. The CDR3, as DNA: TGCGCCAGCAGCTTTTGGACAGGGGGCTATAATTCACCCCTCCACTTT.

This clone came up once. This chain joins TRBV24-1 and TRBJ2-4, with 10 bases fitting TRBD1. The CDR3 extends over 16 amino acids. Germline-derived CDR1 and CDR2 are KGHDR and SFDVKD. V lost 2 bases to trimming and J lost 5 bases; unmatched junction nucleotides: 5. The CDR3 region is CATSDSDRGHENIQYF. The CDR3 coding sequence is TGTGCCACCAGTGATTCTGACAGGGGGCACGAAAACATTCAGTACTTC.

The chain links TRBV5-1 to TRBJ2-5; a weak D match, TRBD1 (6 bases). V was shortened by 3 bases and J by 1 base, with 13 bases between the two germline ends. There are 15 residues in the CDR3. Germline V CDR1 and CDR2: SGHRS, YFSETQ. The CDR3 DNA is TGCGCCAGCAGCTACTTAACAGGGCTCCAAGAGACCCAGTACTTC. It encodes CASSYLTGLQETQYF.

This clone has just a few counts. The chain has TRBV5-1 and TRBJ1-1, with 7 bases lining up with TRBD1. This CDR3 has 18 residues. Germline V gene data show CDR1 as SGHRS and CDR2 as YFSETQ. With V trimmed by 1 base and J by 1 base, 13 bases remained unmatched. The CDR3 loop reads CASSLLSGTENSNTEAFF. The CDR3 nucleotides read TGCGCCAGCAGCTTGCTCTCCGGGACAGAGAACTCGAACACTGAAGCTTTCTTT.

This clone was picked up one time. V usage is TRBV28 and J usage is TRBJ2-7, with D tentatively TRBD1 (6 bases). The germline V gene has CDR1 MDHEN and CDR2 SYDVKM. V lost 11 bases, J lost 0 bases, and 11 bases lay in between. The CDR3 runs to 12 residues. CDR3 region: CASGDLSYEQYF. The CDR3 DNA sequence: TGTGCCTCAGGGGACCTCTCCTACGAGCAGTACTTC. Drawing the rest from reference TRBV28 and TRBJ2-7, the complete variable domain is DVKVTQSSRYLVKRTGEKVFLECVQDMDHENMFWYRQDPGLGLRLIYFSYDVKMKEKGDIPEGYSVSREKKERFSLILESASTNQTSMYLCASGDLSYEQYFGPGTRLTVT.

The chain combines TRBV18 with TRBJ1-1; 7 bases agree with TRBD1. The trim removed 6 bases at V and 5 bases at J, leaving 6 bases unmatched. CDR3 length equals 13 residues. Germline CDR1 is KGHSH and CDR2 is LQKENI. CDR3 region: CASSPGRGTEAFF. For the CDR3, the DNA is TGTGCCAGCTCCCCCGGCAGGGGGACTGAAGCTTTCTTT.

The CDR3 DNA reads TGTGCCAGCAGCCCGGGGGGGCCTCCTAGACCAAACTATGGCTACACCTTC. It yields the protein CASSPGGPPRPNYGYTF. This sequence joins TRBV9 and TRBJ1-2; a weak D match, TRBD1 (6 bases). The V end was cut by 4 bases, the J end by 2 bases, with 21 bases between. The CDR3 contains 17 residues. CDR1 SGDLS and CDR2 YYNGEE come from the germline V gene.

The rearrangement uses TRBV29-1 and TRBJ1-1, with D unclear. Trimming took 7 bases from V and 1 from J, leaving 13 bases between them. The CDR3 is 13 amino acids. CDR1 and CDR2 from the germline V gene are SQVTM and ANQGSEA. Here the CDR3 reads CSAQEGTNTEAFF. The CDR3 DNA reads TGCAGCGCCCAGGAGGGTACGAACACTGAAGCTTTCTTT.

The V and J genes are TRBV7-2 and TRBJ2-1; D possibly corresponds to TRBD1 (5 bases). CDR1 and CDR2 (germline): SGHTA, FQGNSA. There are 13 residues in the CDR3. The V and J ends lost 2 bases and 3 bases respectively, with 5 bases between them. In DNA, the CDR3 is TGTGCCAGCAGCTTACAGGGCTACAATGAGCAGTTCTTC. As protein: CASSLQGYNEQFF.

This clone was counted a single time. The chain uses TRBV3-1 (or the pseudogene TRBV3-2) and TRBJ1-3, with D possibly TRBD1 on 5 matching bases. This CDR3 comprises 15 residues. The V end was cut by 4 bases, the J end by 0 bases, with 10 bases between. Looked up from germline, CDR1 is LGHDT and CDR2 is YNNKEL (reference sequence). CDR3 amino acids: CASSPGANSGNTIYF. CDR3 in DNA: TGTGCCAGCAGCCCTGGGGCCAACTCTGGAAACACCATATATTTT.

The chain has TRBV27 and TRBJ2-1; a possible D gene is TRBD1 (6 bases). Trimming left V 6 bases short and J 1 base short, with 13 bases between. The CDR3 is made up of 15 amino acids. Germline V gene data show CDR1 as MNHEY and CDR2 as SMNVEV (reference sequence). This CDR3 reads CASSKQGRSYNEQFF. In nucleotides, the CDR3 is TGTGCCAGCAGCAAACAGGGACGATCCTACAATGAGCAGTTCTTC.

DNA of the CDR3: TGTGCCAGTAGTCCTGGGCGGGGCCCCCTCTCTGGGGCCAACGTCCTGACTTTC. Its translation: CASSPGRGPLSGANVLTF. The chain employs TRBV19 and TRBJ2-6; maybe TRBD2 (6 bases). The V and J ends lost 5 bases and 0 bases respectively, with 17 bases between them. The germline CDR1 and CDR2 sequences are LNHDA and SQIVND (reference sequence). This CDR3 is built from 18 residues. Using reference TRBV19 and TRBJ2-6 for the parts outside the CDR3, the full variable domain is DGGITQSPKYLFRKEGQNVTLSCEQNLNHDAMYWYRQDPGQGLRLIYYSQIVNDFQKGDIAEGYSVSREKKESFPLTVTSAQKNPTAFYLCASSPGRGPLSGANVLTFGAGSRLTVL.

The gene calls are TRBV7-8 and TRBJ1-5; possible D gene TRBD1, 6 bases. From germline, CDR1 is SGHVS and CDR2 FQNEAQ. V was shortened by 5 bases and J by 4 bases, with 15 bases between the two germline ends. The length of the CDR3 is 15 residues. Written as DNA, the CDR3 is TGTGCCAGCAGCACGACGGGAGGGGGGAATCAGCCCCAGCATTTT. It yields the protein CASSTTGGGNQPQHF.

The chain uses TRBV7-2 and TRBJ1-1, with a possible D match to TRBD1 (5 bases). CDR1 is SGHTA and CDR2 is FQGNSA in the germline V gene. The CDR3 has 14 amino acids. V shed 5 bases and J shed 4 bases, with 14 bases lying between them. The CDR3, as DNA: TGTGCCAGCAGCATATCAGGGTGGGTCACTGAAGCTTTCTTT. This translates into CASSISGWVTEAFF.

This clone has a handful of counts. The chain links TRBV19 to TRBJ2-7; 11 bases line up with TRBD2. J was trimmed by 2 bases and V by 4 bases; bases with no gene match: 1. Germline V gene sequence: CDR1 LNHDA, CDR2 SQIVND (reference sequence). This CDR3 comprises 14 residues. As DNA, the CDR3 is TGTGCCAGTAGTACTAGCGGGAGGACCTACGAGCAGTACTTC. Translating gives CASSTSGRTYEQYF.